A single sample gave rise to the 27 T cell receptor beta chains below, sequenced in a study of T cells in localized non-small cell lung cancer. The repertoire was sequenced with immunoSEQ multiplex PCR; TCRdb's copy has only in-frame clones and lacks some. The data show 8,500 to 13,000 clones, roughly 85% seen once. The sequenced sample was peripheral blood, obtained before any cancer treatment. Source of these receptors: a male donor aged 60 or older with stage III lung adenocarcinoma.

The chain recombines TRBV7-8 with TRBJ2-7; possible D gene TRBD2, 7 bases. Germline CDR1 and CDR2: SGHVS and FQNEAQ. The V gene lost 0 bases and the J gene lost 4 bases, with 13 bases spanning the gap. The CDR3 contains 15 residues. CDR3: CASSLAWGGSYEQYF. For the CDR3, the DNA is TGTGCCAGCAGCTTAGCGTGGGGGGGCAGTTACGAGCAGTACTTC.

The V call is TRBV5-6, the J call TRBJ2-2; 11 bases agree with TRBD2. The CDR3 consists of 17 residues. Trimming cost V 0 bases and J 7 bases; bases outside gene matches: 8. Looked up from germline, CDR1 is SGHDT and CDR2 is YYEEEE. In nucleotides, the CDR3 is TGTGCCAGCAGCTTGGTAGCGGGAGGGCCACGTAGCGGGGAGCTGTTTTTT. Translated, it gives CASSLVAGGPRSGELFF.

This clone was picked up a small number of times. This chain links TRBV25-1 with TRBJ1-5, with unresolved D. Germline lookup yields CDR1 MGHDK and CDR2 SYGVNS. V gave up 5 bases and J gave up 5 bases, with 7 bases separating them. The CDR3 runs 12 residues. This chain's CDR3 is CASSTRDQPQHF. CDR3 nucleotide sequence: TGTGCCAGCAGTACCAGAGATCAGCCCCAGCATTTT.

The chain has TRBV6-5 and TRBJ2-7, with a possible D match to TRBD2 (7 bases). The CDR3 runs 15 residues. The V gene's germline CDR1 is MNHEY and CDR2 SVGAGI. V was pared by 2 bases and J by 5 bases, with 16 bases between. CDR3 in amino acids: CASSYGGGLGNEQYF. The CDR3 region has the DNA TGTGCCAGCAGTTACGGCGGGGGCCTGGGGAACGAGCAGTACTTC.

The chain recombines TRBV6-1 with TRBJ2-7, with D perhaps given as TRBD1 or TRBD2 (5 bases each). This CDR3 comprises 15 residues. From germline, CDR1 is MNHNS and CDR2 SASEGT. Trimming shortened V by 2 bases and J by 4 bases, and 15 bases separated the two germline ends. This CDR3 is CASSERAGWTYEQYF. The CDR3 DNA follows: TGTGCCAGCAGTGAAAGGGCAGGGTGGACTTACGAGCAGTACTTC.

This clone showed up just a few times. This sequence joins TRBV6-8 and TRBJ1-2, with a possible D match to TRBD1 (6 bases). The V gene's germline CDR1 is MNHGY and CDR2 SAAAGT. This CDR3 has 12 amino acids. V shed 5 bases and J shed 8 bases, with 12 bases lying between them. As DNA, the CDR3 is TGTGCCAGCAGTGAGTACAGGGACGGCTACACCTTC. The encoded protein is CASSEYRDGYTF.

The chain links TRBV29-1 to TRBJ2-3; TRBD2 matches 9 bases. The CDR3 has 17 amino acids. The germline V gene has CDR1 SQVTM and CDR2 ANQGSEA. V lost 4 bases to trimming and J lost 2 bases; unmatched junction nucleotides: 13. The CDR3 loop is CSVGGLADTGNTDTQYF. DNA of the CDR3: TGCAGCGTTGGGGGACTAGCCGACACGGGCAACACAGATACGCAGTATTTT.

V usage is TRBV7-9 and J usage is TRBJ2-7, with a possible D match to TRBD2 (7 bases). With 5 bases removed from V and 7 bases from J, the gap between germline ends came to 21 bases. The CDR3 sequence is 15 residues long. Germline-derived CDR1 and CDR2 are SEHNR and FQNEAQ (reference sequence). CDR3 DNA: TGTGCCAGCAGCCACCACCTGGGGGGGGCGCGGGAGCAGTACTTC. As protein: CASSHHLGGAREQYF.

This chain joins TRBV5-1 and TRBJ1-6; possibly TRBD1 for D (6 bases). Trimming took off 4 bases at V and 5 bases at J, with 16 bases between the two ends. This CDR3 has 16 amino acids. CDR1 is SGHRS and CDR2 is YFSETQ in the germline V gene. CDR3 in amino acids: CASSMNRGADNSPLHF. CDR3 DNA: TGCGCCAGCAGCATGAACCGGGGGGCGGATAATTCACCCCTCCACTTT.

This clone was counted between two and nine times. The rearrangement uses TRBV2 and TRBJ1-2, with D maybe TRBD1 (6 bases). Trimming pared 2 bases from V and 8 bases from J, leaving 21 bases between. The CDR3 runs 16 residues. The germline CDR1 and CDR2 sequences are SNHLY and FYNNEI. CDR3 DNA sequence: TGTGCCAGCAGTGAATACTCGGACAGTGGATTTAGGGGCTACACCTTC. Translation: CASSEYSDSGFRGYTF.

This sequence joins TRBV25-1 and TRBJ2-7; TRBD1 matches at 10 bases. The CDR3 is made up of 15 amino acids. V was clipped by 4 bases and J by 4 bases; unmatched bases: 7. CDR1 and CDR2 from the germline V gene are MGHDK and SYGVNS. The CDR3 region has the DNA TGTGCCAGCAGTGCCGGGACAGGGGCCTCTTACGAGCAGTACTTC. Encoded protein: CASSAGTGASYEQYF.

This CDR3 is CASSQEERNTIYF. The CDR3 DNA reads as TGCGCCAGCAGCCAGGAGGAGCGAAACACCATATATTTT. This sequence joins TRBV4-1 and TRBJ1-3; unclear D gene. Germline CDR1 and CDR2: MGHRA and YSYEKL. The CDR3 is made up of 13 amino acids. The V and J ends lost 3 bases and 5 bases respectively, with 8 bases between them.

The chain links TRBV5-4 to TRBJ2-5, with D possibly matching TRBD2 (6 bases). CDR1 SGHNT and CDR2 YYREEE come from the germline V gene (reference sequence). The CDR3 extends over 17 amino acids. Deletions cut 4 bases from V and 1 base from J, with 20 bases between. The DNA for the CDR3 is TGTGCCAGCAGCCATAAACCCCGTCGGGGGTTCCAAGAGACCCAGTACTTC. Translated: CASSHKPRRGFQETQYF. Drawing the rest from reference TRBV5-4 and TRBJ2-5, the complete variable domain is ETGVTQSPTHLIKTRGQQVTLRCSSQSGHNTVSWYQQALGQGPQFIFQYYREEENGRGNFPPRFSGLQFPNYSSELNVNALELDDSALYLCASSHKPRRGFQETQYFGPGTRLLVL.

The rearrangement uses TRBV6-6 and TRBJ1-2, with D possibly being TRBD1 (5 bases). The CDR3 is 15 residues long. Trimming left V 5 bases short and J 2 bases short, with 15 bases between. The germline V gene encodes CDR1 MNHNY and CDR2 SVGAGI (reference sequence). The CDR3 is CASSPSRDSNYGYTF. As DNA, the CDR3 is TGTGCCAGCAGTCCATCCAGGGACTCAAACTATGGCTACACCTTC.

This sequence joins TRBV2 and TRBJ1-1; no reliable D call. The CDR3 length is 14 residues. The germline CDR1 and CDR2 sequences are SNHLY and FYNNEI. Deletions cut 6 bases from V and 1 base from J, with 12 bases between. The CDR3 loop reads CASSQTMGNTEAFF. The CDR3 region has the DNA TGTGCCAGCAGCCAGACTATGGGGAACACTGAAGCTTTCTTT.

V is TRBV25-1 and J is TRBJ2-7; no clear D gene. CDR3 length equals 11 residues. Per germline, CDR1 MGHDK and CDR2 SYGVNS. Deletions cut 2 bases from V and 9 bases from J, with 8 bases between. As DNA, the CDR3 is TGTGCCAGCAGTGAAGGGTGGAGGCAGTACTTC. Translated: CASSEGWRQYF.

In DNA form, the CDR3 reads TGTGCCAGCACCCGGGGGGGGAATACCCCCAATCAGCCCCAGCATTTT. Its translation: CASTRGGNTPNQPQHF. The rearrangement links TRBV28 to TRBJ1-5, with D perhaps matching TRBD1 (5 bases). CDR1 is MDHEN, CDR2 SYDVKM, per germline. V lost 7 bases and J 3 bases, leaving 19 bases between the germline ends. This CDR3 comprises 16 residues.

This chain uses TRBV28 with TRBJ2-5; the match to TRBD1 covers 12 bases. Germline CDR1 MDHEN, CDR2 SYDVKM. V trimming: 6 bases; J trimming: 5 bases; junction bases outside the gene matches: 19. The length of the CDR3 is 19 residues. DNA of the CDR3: TGTGCCAGCAGCGGGGCCCCAGGGGCGGGACAGGGGGCGAGCGAGACCCAGTACTTC. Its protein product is CASSGAPGAGQGASETQYF.

CDR3 in DNA: TGTGCCAGCAGCCAAGTCGTAGGGGCTCGAGAAAAACTGTTTTTT. Translating it yields CASSQVVGAREKLFF. The rearrangement joins TRBV4-2 to TRBJ1-4; tentative D call: TRBD1 (5 bases). Germline V gene lookup returns CDR1 LGHNA and CDR2 YNFKEQ. This CDR3 is 15 amino acids long. V lost 1 base and J lost 8, with 14 bases in between.

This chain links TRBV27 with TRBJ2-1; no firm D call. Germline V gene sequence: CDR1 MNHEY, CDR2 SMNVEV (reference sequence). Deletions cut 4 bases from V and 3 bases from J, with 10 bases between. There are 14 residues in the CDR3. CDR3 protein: CASSSQNYYNEQFF. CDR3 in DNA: TGTGCCAGCAGTTCGCAGAACTACTACAATGAGCAGTTCTTC.

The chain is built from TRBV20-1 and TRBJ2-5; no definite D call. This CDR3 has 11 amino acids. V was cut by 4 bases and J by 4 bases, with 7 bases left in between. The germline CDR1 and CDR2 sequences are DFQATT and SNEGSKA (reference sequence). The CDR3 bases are TGCAGTGCTATCACAGCAGAGACCCAGTACTTC. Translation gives CSAITAETQYF.

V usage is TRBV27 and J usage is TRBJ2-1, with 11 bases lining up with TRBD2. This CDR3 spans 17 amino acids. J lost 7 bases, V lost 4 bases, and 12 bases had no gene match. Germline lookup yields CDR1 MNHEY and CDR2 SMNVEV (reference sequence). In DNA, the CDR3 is TGTGCCAGCAGTTCCTCCCTGGTAGCGGGGGGGAGTAATGAGCAGTTCTTC. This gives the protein CASSSSLVAGGSNEQFF.

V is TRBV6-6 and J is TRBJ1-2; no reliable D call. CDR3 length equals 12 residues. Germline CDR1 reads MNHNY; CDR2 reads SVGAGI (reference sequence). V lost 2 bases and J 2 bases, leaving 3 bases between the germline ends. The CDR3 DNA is TGTGCCAGCAGTTACCGGAACTATGGCTACACCTTC. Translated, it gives CASSYRNYGYTF.

CDR3 bases: TGTGCCAGCAGCGCTGGACTCATCCAAGGGACCGGGGAGCTGTTTTTT. Amino acid sequence: CASSAGLIQGTGELFF. The chain uses TRBV11-2 and TRBJ2-2; possibly TRBD2 for D (5 bases). Germline CDR1 reads SGHAT; CDR2 reads FQNNGV. CDR3 length: 16 residues. Trimming took off 5 bases at V and 5 bases at J, with 18 bases between the two ends. Combining the CDR3 with reference TRBV11-2 and TRBJ2-2 gives the whole variable domain EAGVAQSPRYKIIEKRQSVAFWCNPISGHATLYWYQQILGQGPKLLIQFQNNGVVDDSQLPKDRFSAERLKGVDSTLKIQPAKLEDSAVYLCASSAGLIQGTGELFFGEGSRLTVL.

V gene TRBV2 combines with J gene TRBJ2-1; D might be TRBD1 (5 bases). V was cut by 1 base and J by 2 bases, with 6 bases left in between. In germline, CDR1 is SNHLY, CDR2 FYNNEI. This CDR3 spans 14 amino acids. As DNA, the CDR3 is TGTGCCAGCAGTGAAGACAGGACCTACAATGAGCAGTTCTTC. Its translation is CASSEDRTYNEQFF.

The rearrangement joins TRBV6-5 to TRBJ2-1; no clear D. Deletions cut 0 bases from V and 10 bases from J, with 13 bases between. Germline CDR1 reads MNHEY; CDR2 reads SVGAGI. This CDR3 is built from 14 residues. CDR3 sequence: CASSYSPAAGEQFF. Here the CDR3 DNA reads TGTGCCAGCAGTTACTCCCCCGCAGCCGGGGAGCAGTTCTTC.

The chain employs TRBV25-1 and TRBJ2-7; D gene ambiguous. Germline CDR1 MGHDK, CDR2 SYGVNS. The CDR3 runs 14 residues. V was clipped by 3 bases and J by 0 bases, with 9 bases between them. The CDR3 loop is CASSDGGYSYEQYF. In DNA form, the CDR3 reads TGTGCCAGCAGTGATGGCGGATACTCCTACGAGCAGTACTTC.